Below are 25 T cell receptor beta chains sequenced from a single sample in a study of T cell responses to AZD1222 COVID-19 vaccine. Repertoires were generated with immunoSEQ multiplex PCR, while TCRdb's copy carries only in-frame clones and drops some. Of some 170,000 clones in the sample, approximately 90% were seen once. The material sequenced was peripheral blood, taken on day 0 of AZD1222 vaccination. The receptors stem from an adult in good health.

The chain links TRBV12-3 or TRBV12-4 to TRBJ2-1, with D uncertain. The CDR3 spans 12 residues. The V end lost 7 bases, the J end lost 5 bases, and 9 bases lay between the germline ends. Here the CDR3 DNA reads TGTGCCAGCACCCGTTTCGACAATGAGCAGTTCTTC. It translates to CASTRFDNEQFF.

The chain combines TRBV12-3 or TRBV12-4 with TRBJ1-2; a possible D gene is TRBD1 (6 bases). V was shortened by 1 base and J by 7 bases, with 10 bases between the two germline ends. This CDR3 spans 13 amino acids. DNA for the CDR3: TGTGCCAGCAGTTTAGGAGGGGGACGTGGCTACACCTTC. Its protein product is CASSLGGGRGYTF.

This clone appeared a single time. The V call is TRBV19, the J call TRBJ2-5; D is unclear. Germline-derived CDR1 and CDR2 are LNHDA and SQIVND (reference sequence). The CDR3 totals 13 residues. V lost 10 bases to trimming and J lost 5 bases, with 17 bases between them. CDR3 DNA sequence: TGTGCCACCAGAGCGACTGGCGGTGAGACCCAGTACTTC. It encodes CATRATGGETQYF.

This chain's CDR3 is CASSIGSGGYTF. The CDR3 DNA reads as TGTGCCAGTAGTATCGGAAGTGGTGGCTACACCTTC. The V call is TRBV19, the J call TRBJ1-2, with D unresolved. Germline loops: CDR1 LNHDA, CDR2 SQIVND (reference sequence). V was cut by 3 bases and J by 7 bases, with 9 bases left in between. The CDR3 extends over 12 amino acids.

The V call is TRBV7-9, the J call TRBJ2-7; possibly TRBD1 for D (6 bases). The CDR3 sequence is 15 residues long. CDR1 is SEHNR, CDR2 FQNEAQ, per germline (reference sequence). V was clipped by 5 bases and J by 0 bases, with 14 bases between them. In nucleotides, the CDR3 is TGTGCCAGCAGCCCGCCAGGGACACCCTCCTACGAGCAGTACTTC. Its protein product is CASSPPGTPSYEQYF.

This CDR3 reads CAWRPTSGRIDEQFF. The CDR3 DNA follows: TGTGCCTGGAGGCCGACTAGCGGGAGAATTGATGAGCAGTTCTTC. The rearrangement uses TRBV30 and TRBJ2-1, with TRBD2 matching 12 bases. Looked up from germline, CDR1 is GTSNPN and CDR2 is SVGIG (reference sequence). With 3 bases clipped from V and 8 bases from J, the junction kept 8 bases outside the gene matches. The CDR3 covers 15 residues.

The chain carries TRBV5-1 and TRBJ2-1; tentative D call: TRBD2 (5 bases). Germline CDR1 reads SGHRS; CDR2 reads YFSETQ. The CDR3 covers 14 residues. V dropped 5 bases and J dropped 6 bases, with 15 bases sitting between them. CDR3 nucleotides: TGCGCCAGCAGTGAGACTACGTCTAGCAATGAGCAGTTCTTC. Its translation: CASSETTSSNEQFF. The variable domain in full, completed from reference TRBV5-1 and TRBJ2-1, reads KAGVTQTPRYLIKTRGQQVTLSCSPISGHRSVSWYQQTPGQGLQFLFEYFSETQRNKGNFPGRFSGRQFSNSRSEMNVSTLELGDSALYLCASSETTSSNEQFFGPGTRLTVL.

This chain joins TRBV18 and TRBJ2-1; 10 bases align to TRBD2. CDR3 size: 16 residues. With 2 bases clipped from V and 10 bases from J, the junction kept 11 bases outside the gene matches. The V gene's germline CDR1 is KGHSH and CDR2 LQKENI. The CDR3 reads CASSPGGTSVRGEQFF. For the CDR3, the DNA is TGTGCCAGCTCACCAGGCGGGACTAGCGTCCGGGGCGAGCAGTTCTTC.

The CDR3 DNA reads TGTGCAAGTCGCTTAGTCAGGACAGTTAGCAATCAGCCCCAGCATTTT. It translates to CASRLVRTVSNQPQHF. The rearrangement uses TRBV12-2 and TRBJ1-5; the table gives TRBD1 as D, unverified against the DNA. TRBV12-2 is designated a pseudogene. The CDR3 is 16 amino acids.

About this clone: In the same sample, other DNA sequences code for this CDR3. J is TRBJ1-1 and V is TRBV12-3 or TRBV12-4; D is ambiguous. The length of the CDR3 is 13 residues. V was pared by 6 bases and J by 1 base, with 9 bases between. The CDR3 region is CASRPDGNTEAFF. The CDR3 DNA reads as TGTGCCAGCAGGCCGGACGGGAACACTGAAGCTTTCTTT.

The gene calls are TRBV10-3 and TRBJ2-7; 7 positions match TRBD2. This CDR3 contains 12 residues. V dropped 7 bases and J dropped 7; count of bases not matched to a gene: 7. Germline V lookup: CDR1 ENHRY, CDR2 SYGVKD. CDR3 bases: TGTGCCATCACTAGCGGCCCTTCGGAGCAGTACTTC. It specifies CAITSGPSEQYF.

The chain joins TRBV27 to TRBJ2-5; no clear D. The CDR3 loop spans 15 amino acids. Looked up from germline, CDR1 is MNHEY and CDR2 is SMNVEV (reference sequence). V was clipped by 5 bases and J by 4 bases, with 17 bases between them. CDR3 nucleotide sequence: TGTGCCAGCAGTCCACAAAGGCTCCTTGCAGAGACCCAGTACTTC. This codes for CASSPQRLLAETQYF.

The chain links TRBV6-5 to TRBJ2-3; TRBD2 matches at 7 bases. CDR1 is MNHEY and CDR2 is SVGAGI in the germline V gene. CDR3 length: 12 residues. Losses at the gene ends were 11 bases for V and 0 bases for J; bases not matched to a gene: 2. The CDR3 DNA reads TGTGCCGGGCGGGGGAGCACAGATACGCAGTATTTT. Its translation: CAGRGSTDTQYF.

CDR3 in amino acids: CASSEARYTQETQYF. For the CDR3, the DNA is TGTGCCAGCAGTGAAGCAAGGTATACTCAAGAGACCCAGTACTTC. The chain recombines TRBV2 with TRBJ2-5; no clear D gene. This CDR3 has 15 amino acids. The germline gives CDR1 SNHLY, CDR2 FYNNEI. Trimming took 0 bases from V and 2 from J, leaving 10 bases between them. Full variable domain (outside the CDR3, taken from reference TRBV2 and TRBJ2-5): EPEVTQTPSHQVTQMGQEVILRCVPISNHLYFYWYRQILGQKVEFLVSFYNNEISEKSEIFDDQFSVERPDGSNFTLKIRSTKLEDSAMYFCASSEARYTQETQYFGPGTRLLVL.

The chain has TRBV4-2 and TRBJ2-2, with TRBD1 as a possible D gene (6 bases). From germline, CDR1 is LGHNA and CDR2 YNFKEQ. V was trimmed by 3 bases and J by 7 bases, leaving 9 bases between them. The CDR3 sequence is 13 residues long. The CDR3 coding sequence is TGTGCCAGCAGCCAGGGGGCTAACGGGGAGCTGTTTTTT. It encodes CASSQGANGELFF.

J is TRBJ1-3 and V is TRBV30, with 7 bases aligning to TRBD1. Trimming took 5 bases from V and 0 from J; bases not matched to a gene: 7. There are 15 residues in the CDR3. CDR1 and CDR2 from the germline V gene are GTSNPN and SVGIG (reference sequence). The CDR3 region has the DNA TGTGCCTGGGGCCCGGGACAGTTCTCTGGAAACACCATATATTTT. The encoded protein is CAWGPGQFSGNTIYF.

The chain uses TRBV7-9 and TRBJ2-7, with TRBD1 as a possible D gene (6 bases). The ends were cut back, 4 bases at V and 3 bases at J, with 13 bases in the middle. Germline V gene lookup returns CDR1 SEHNR and CDR2 FQNEAQ (reference sequence). This CDR3 region has 14 residues. CDR3 amino acids: CASSSTGQFYEQYF. The CDR3 coding sequence is TGTGCCAGCAGCTCAACCGGACAGTTCTACGAGCAGTACTTC.

There are a few counts of this clone. The chain links TRBV18 to TRBJ1-1; the match to TRBD1 covers 7 bases. Germline V gives CDR1 KGHSH, CDR2 LQKENI. This CDR3 has 15 amino acids. J lost 4 bases, V lost 2 bases, and 7 bases had no gene match. The CDR3 reads CASSPKEGASTEAFF. CDR3 DNA: TGTGCCAGCTCACCAAAAGAGGGGGCGAGCACTGAAGCTTTCTTT. The entire variable domain, with the rest obtained from reference TRBV18 and TRBJ1-1, is as follows: NAGVMQNPRHLVRRRGQEARLRCSPMKGHSHVYWYRQLPEEGLKFMVYLQKENIIDESGMPKERFSAEFPKEGPSILRIQQVVRGDSAAYFCASSPKEGASTEAFFGQGTRLTVV.

V and J are TRBV27 and TRBJ2-7, with 11 bases aligning to TRBD2. V lost 5 bases, J lost 2 bases, and 8 bases stayed unmatched. Germline V gives CDR1 MNHEY, CDR2 SMNVEV (reference sequence). The CDR3 has 16 amino acids. The CDR3 nucleotides are TGTGCCAGCAGTCCCCGGGGACTAGCGGCCACCTACGAGCAGTACTTC. Its protein is CASSPRGLAATYEQYF.

For the CDR3, the DNA is TGTGCCATCAGTGATGGGAAAGGTCAGCCCCAGCATTTT. Translated, it gives CAISDGKGQPQHF. This chain joins TRBV10-3 and TRBJ1-5; no clear D. Deletions cut 3 bases from V and 6 bases from J, with 9 bases between. This CDR3 contains 13 residues. Germline V gives CDR1 ENHRY, CDR2 SYGVKD.

This chain joins TRBV12-3 or TRBV12-4 and TRBJ2-5; 7 nucleotides line up with TRBD1. The junction had 5 bases not matched to a gene; V was cut back by 5 bases and J by 5 bases. The CDR3 is 13 residues long. The CDR3 loop reads CASSPRGLETQYF. The CDR3 DNA reads as TGTGCCAGCAGTCCCAGGGGGTTGGAGACCCAGTACTTC.

This chain joins TRBV6-5 and TRBJ2-1; TRBD2 might be the D (6 bases). The CDR3 sequence is 14 residues long. V lost 10 bases, J lost 4 bases, and 17 bases lay in between. Germline V gives CDR1 MNHEY, CDR2 SVGAGI. The CDR3 protein is CANRGLQEYNEQFF. The CDR3 DNA is TGTGCCAACCGGGGACTCCAGGAATACAATGAGCAGTTCTTC.

The chain is built from TRBV6-4 and TRBJ1-4, with 7 bases matching TRBD1. V was pared by 3 bases and J by 4 bases, with 2 bases of the junction left unmatched. The germline V gene has CDR1 MRHNA and CDR2 SNTAGT. This CDR3 is built from 14 residues. The CDR3 DNA is TGTGCCAGCAGTGAGGGGACAGATAATGAAAAACTGTTTTTT. Its translation is CASSEGTDNEKLFF.

This chain uses TRBV19 with TRBJ2-2; TRBD1 agrees at 7 bases. From germline, CDR1 is LNHDA and CDR2 SQIVND (reference sequence). The J segment lost 4 bases and the V segment lost 3 bases, leaving 5 bases of the junction unmatched. The CDR3 runs to 15 residues. The CDR3: CASSITGAVTGELFF. The CDR3 nucleotides are TGTGCCAGTAGTATCACAGGGGCGGTCACCGGGGAGCTGTTTTTT.

The chain combines TRBV24-1 with TRBJ2-1; TRBD2 matches 14 bases. V shed 3 bases, J shed 7 bases, and the junction held 4 bases outside the gene matches. Germline-derived CDR1 and CDR2 are KGHDR and SFDVKD. This CDR3 comprises 16 residues. CDR3 nucleotides: TGTGCCACCAGTGATGGGACTAGCGGGAGATGGAATGAGCAGTTCTTC. This translates into CATSDGTSGRWNEQFF.